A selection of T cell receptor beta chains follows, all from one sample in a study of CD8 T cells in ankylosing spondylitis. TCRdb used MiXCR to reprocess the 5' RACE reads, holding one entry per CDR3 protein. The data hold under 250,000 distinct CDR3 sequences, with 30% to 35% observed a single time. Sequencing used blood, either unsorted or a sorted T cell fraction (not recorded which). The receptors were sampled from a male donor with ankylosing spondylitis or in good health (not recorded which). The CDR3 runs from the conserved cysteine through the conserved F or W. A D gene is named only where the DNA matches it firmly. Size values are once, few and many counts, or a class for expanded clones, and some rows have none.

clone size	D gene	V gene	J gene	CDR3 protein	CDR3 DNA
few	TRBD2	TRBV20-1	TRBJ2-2	CSARESASGANTGELFF	TGCAGTGCTAGGGAATCGGCTAGCGGGGCGAACACCGGGGAGCTGTTTTTT
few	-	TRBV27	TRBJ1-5	CASSFLGANQPQHF	TGTGCCAGCAGTTTTCTGGGGGCAAATCAGCCCCAGCATTTT
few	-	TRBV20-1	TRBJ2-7	CSAIGRRDGWYEQYF	TGCAGTGCAATAGGACGGAGAGATGGATGGTACGAGCAGTACTTC
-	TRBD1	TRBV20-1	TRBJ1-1	CSAREGTGMNTEAFF	TGCAGTGCTAGAGAGGGGACAGGGATGAACACTGAAGCTTTCTTT
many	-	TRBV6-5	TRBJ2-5	CASSYGGLETQYF	TGTGCCAGCAGTTACGGGGGGCTGGAGACCCAGTACTTC
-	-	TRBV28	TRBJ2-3	CASSLGPVPTADTQYF	TGTGCCAGCAGTTTGGGCCCGGTCCCCACAGCGGATACGCAGTATTTT
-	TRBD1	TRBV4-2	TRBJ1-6	CASSQSGQAGKSSYNSPLHF	TGTGCCAGCAGCCAATCCGGACAGGCGGGGAAAAGCTCCTATAATTCACCCCTCCACTTT
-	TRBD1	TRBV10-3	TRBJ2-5	CAISDGQASQETQYF	TGTGCCATCAGTGACGGACAGGCGAGCCAAGAGACCCAGTACTTC
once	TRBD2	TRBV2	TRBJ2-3	CASSTGTSPRGTQYF	TGTGCCAGCAGTACCGGGACTAGCCCTCGGGGTACGCAGTATTTT
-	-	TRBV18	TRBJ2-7	CASSYSGTGWDEQYF	TGTGCCAGCTCGTACAGCGGAACAGGGTGGGACGAGCAGTACTTC
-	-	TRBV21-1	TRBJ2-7	CASSKETVSYEQYF	TGTGCCAGCAGCAAAGAAACAGTTTCCTACGAGCAGTACTTC
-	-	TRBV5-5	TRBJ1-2	CASSLDFSGVGGYTF	TGTGCCAGCAGCTTGGATTTCTCGGGCGTTGGTGGCTACACCTTC
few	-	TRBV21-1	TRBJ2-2	CASSPRRRGPNTGELFF	TGTGCCAGCAGCCCCAGGAGGCGGGGGCCCAACACCGGGGAGCTGTTTTTT
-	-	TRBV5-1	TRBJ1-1	CASSNGSPNTEAFF	TGCGCCAGCAGCAACGGGAGCCCTAACACTGAAGCTTTCTTT
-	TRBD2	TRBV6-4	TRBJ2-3	CASSDSTSGGATDTQYF	TGTGCCAGCAGTGACTCGACTAGCGGGGGGGCCACAGATACGCAGTATTTT
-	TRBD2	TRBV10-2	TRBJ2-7	CASLLGGGAAEQYF	TGCGCCAGCCTCTTGGGCGGGGGGGCGGCCGAGCAGTACTTC
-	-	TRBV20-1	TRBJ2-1	CSATQSHEQFF	TGCAGTGCTACACAGTCCCATGAGCAGTTCTTC
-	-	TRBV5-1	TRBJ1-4	CASSLEGPKLNEKLFF	TGCGCCAGCAGCTTGGAAGGGCCGAAACTAAATGAAAAACTGTTTTTT
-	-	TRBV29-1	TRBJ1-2	CSVLQNNYGYTF	TGCAGCGTTTTACAGAATAACTATGGCTACACCTTC
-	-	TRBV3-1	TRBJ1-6	CASSRGARDSPLHF	TGTGCCAGCAGCCGGGGGGCTAGGGATTCACCCCTCCACTTT
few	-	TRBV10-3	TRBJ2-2	CAISEQENTGELFF	TGTGCCATCAGTGAGCAGGAAAACACCGGGGAGCTGTTTTTT
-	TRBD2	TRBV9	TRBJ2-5	CASSGGLAGGAWETQYF	TGTGCCAGCAGTGGGGGTCTAGCGGGGGGCGCTTGGGAGACCCAGTACTTC
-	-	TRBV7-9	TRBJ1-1	CASSLAILPEAFF	TGTGCCAGCAGCTTAGCGATCTTGCCTGAAGCTTTCTTT
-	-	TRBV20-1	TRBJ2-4	CSAWIAKNIQYF	TGCAGTGCTTGGATAGCCAAAAACATTCAGTACTTC
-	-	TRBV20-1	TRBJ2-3	CSARDYRESTDTQYF	TGCAGTGCTAGAGATTACAGGGAGAGCACAGATACGCAGTATTTT
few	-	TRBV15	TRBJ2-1	CATSSPPHSHEQFF	TGTGCCACCAGCAGTCCCCCCCATAGCCATGAGCAGTTCTTC
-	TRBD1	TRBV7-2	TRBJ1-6	CASSSGQGESPLHF	TGTGCCAGCAGCTCCGGACAGGGGGAATCACCCCTCCACTTT
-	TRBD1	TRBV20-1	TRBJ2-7	CSARRAGQGGEQYF	TGCAGTGCTAGAAGAGCCGGACAGGGGGGCGAGCAGTACTTC
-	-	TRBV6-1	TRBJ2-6	CASRDAGNANVLTF	TGTGCCAGCAGGGATGCGGGTAATGCCAACGTCCTGACTTTC
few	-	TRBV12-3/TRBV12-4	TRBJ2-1	CASSIGVRANEQFF	TGTGCCAGCAGTATAGGAGTTCGGGCCAATGAGCAGTTCTTC
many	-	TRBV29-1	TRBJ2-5	CSVEVRDGQETQYF	TGCAGCGTTGAAGTTCGGGACGGACAAGAGACCCAGTACTTC
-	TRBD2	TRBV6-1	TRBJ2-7	CASSPGGPFYEQYF	TGTGCCAGCAGCCCGGGGGGGCCATTCTACGAGCAGTACTTC
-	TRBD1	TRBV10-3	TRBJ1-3	CAISEPTGGSVGTIYF	TGTGCCATCAGTGAACCAACAGGGGGGTCCGTGGGCACCATATATTTT
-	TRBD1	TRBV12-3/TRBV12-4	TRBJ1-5	CASSTGQINQPQHF	TGTGCCAGCAGCACGGGACAGATCAATCAGCCCCAGCATTTT
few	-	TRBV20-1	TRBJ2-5	CSGRGGGQETQYF	TGCAGCGGCCGTGGGGGAGGACAAGAGACCCAGTACTTC
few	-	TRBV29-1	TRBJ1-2	CSVERGIEGYGYTF	TGCAGCGTTGAAAGGGGTATCGAGGGCTATGGCTACACCTTC
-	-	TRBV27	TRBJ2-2	CASTFQGTGELFF	TGTGCCAGCACCTTTCAGGGGACCGGGGAGCTGTTTTTT
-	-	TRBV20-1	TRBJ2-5	CSARFPGLQTQYF	TGCAGTGCTAGATTTCCGGGTCTCCAGACCCAGTACTTC
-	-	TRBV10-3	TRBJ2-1	CAIRSDPYNEQFF	TGTGCCATCAGATCGGACCCCTACAATGAGCAGTTCTTC
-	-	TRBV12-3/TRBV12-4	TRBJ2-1	CASGAGRYNEQFF	TGTGCCAGCGGAGCAGGGAGATACAATGAGCAGTTCTTC
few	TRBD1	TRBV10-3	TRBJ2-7	CAIRGTEAYEQYF	TGTGCCATCAGGGGGACAGAAGCCTACGAGCAGTACTTC
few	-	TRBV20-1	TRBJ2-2	CSARDGSRAFSGELFF	TGCAGTGCTAGAGACGGATCCAGGGCCTTTAGCGGGGAGCTGTTTTTT
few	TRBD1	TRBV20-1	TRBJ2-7	CSATLDRVAYEQYF	TGCAGTGCTACCCTCGACAGGGTGGCGTACGAGCAGTACTTC
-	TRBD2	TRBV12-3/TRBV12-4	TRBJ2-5	CASSSLAGGRVQETQYF	TGTGCCAGCAGTTCACTAGCGGGGGGGCGGGTGCAAGAGACCCAGTACTTC
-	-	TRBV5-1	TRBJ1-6	CASSLKGVDSPLHF	TGCGCCAGCAGCTTAAAAGGGGTGGATTCACCCCTCCACTTT
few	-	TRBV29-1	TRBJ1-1	CSVFRDMNTEAFF	TGCAGCGTTTTCAGGGACATGAACACTGAAGCTTTCTTT
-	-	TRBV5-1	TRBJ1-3	CASSTAGPISGNTIYF	TGCGCCAGCAGCACCGCGGGACCCATCTCTGGAAACACCATATATTTT
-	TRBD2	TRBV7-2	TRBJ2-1	CASSLEPSGGYCNEQFF	TGTGCCAGCAGCTTAGAGCCTAGCGGGGGGTACTGCAATGAGCAGTTCTTC